This T cell receptor beta chain is from a study of blood T cells in healthy people across ages. Turning to this clonotype: Its antigen is unknown.

Looked up from germline, CDR1 is SGDLS and CDR2 is YYNGEE. This CDR3 has 13 amino acids. With 3 bases removed from V and 10 bases from J, the gap between germline ends came to 16 bases. A second 7 to 11 cycle PCR used barcoded and J-beta primers. TCRdb used MiXCR to reprocess the 5' RACE reads, holding one entry per CDR3 protein. The sample holds roughly 1.5 million distinct CDR3 sequences, about 45% seen once. Study-wide results and caveats: Nothing was known about donor CMV status, and this possibly confounded expanded clonotype changes. Measured against age, TCR beta diversity per million T cells decreased in a roughly linear manner. Long-lived donors carried more naive CD4+ cells and greater diversity than aged donors.

The chain couples TRBV9 to TRBJ1-1; no clear D gene. The clonotype originates from a young woman in good health. Material: blood. CDR3 amino acids: CASSAGVGSRAFF. In nucleotides, the CDR3 is TGTGCCAGCAGCGCCGGGGTGGGGAGCCGAGCTTTCTTT.